The 27 T cell receptor beta chains below all came from one sample that was sequenced in a study of T-cell memory formation after mild COVID-19. TCRdb redid the calling of the 5' RACE reads with MiXCR, one entry per CDR3 protein. This sample has roughly 240,000 distinct CDR3 sequences; 16% occur once, and the top ten carry roughly 23%. Material for sequencing was PBMCs or a T cell subset sorted from them (not recorded which). The receptors were sampled from a man aged 18 to 35 who had mild COVID-19 (a few samples of this study predate the infection). Cell type and time point are not known.

The chain employs TRBV7-3 and TRBJ2-1, with TRBD2 matching over 9 bases. This CDR3 region has 15 residues. V lost 1 base, J lost 6 bases, and 4 bases stayed unmatched. Germline CDR1 reads SGHTA; CDR2 reads FQGTGA. In DNA, the CDR3 is TGTGCCAGCAGCTTAAGCGGGGGGGAGTTCAATGAGCAGTTCTTC. This translates into CASSLSGGEFNEQFF.

This clonotype was observed a handful of times. J is TRBJ2-3 and V is TRBV6-2 or TRBV6-3; D perhaps matches TRBD1 (5 bases). Germline V gene data show CDR1 as MNHEY and CDR2 as SVGEGT. The CDR3 extends over 14 amino acids. Trimming shortened V by 5 bases and J by 5 bases, and 14 bases separated the two germline ends. The CDR3 DNA reads TGTGCCAGCAGTCCAAAGGGGCTAGTAGATACGCAGTATTTT. Protein: CASSPKGLVDTQYF.

This clonotype was seen more than once but under ten times. This rearrangement joins TRBV13 to TRBJ2-1; 8 nucleotides align to TRBD2. CDR3 length: 14 residues. V dropped 6 bases and J dropped 9; count of bases not matched to a gene: 10. CDR1 PRHDT and CDR2 FYEKMQ come from the germline V gene (reference sequence). This chain's CDR3 is CASRSGGAGGEQFF. The CDR3 region has the DNA TGTGCCAGCAGGTCCGGGGGGGCTGGGGGTGAGCAGTTCTTC.

V and J are TRBV12-3 or TRBV12-4 and TRBJ1-5; 8 nucleotides match TRBD1. With 3 bases clipped from V and 6 bases from J, the junction kept 4 bases outside the gene matches. This CDR3 spans 14 amino acids. The CDR3 DNA reads TGTGCCAGCAGTTTGGTACAGGGGGTTCAGCCCCAGCATTTT. It is translated as CASSLVQGVQPQHF.

This clonotype turned up a few times. This sequence joins TRBV6-5 and TRBJ1-4, with 7 bases lining up with TRBD1. From germline, CDR1 is MNHEY and CDR2 SVGAGI. The CDR3 sequence is 11 residues long. The ends lost 8 bases at V and 7 bases at J; junction bases unmatched: 1. CDR3 DNA: TGTGCCAGCCGACAGGGTGAAAAACTGTTTTTT. Its protein product is CASRQGEKLFF.

This clonotype was counted only a few times. V is TRBV4-3 and J is TRBJ2-1; D is uncertain. V lost 0 bases and J 4 bases, leaving 7 bases between the germline ends. The CDR3 has 14 amino acids. Germline V gene sequence: CDR1 LGHNA, CDR2 YSLEER. CDR3 sequence (DNA): TGCGCCAGCAGCCAAGAATCAGTGTACAATGAGCAGTTCTTC. Protein: CASSQESVYNEQFF.

CDR3 protein: CASSLFLGGGSYNEQFF. CDR3 DNA sequence: TGTGCCAGCAGTTTGTTCTTGGGCGGGGGCAGTTACAATGAGCAGTTCTTC. The chain carries TRBV12-3 or TRBV12-4 and TRBJ2-1; possible D gene TRBD2, 7 bases. This CDR3 is built from 17 residues. V was shortened by 3 bases and J by 4 bases, with 19 bases between the two germline ends.

The chain employs TRBV12-3 or TRBV12-4 and TRBJ2-5; TRBD2 matches 7 bases. With V trimmed by 7 bases and J by 2 bases, 16 bases remained unmatched. The CDR3 is 17 amino acids. CDR3 nucleotide sequence: TGTGCCAGCATCCCAGGAACCGGCGGGGGATGGCAAGAGACCCAGTACTTC. Its protein product is CASIPGTGGGWQETQYF.

There are many counts of this clonotype. J is TRBJ2-1 and V is TRBV3-1; D is ambiguous. V was clipped by 1 base and J by 9 bases, with 19 bases between them. From germline, CDR1 is LGHDT and CDR2 YNNKEL (reference sequence). The length of the CDR3 is 16 residues. Here the CDR3 DNA reads TGTGCCAGCAGCCAAGTGACCGGAGAGAACTCGGGTGAGCAGTTCTTC. Its protein is CASSQVTGENSGEQFF.

V usage is TRBV5-1 and J usage is TRBJ1-1; 7 nucleotides agree with TRBD1. The CDR3 has 14 amino acids. V was pared by 4 bases and J by 1 base, with 4 bases of the junction left unmatched. Looked up from germline, CDR1 is SGHRS and CDR2 is YFSETQ. The CDR3 DNA is TGCGCCAGCAGCACGGGACAGTCGAACACTGAAGCTTTCTTT. Translated: CASSTGQSNTEAFF.

This clonotype was detected only a few times. The J gene is TRBJ2-3, the V gene TRBV28; 8 bases are a match to TRBD2. CDR3 length: 16 amino acids. Unmatched junction bases numbered 12, after V lost 4 bases and J lost 6 bases. Germline V gene lookup returns CDR1 MDHEN and CDR2 SYDVKM. In DNA, the CDR3 is TGTGCCAGCAGTTCCCCGGGGGGGCCCGATCGGGATACGCAGTATTTT. This codes for CASSSPGGPDRDTQYF.

The chain links TRBV20-1 to TRBJ2-7; the D is unclear. Trimming left V 6 bases short and J 3 bases short, with 18 bases between. The CDR3 sequence is 14 residues long. Germline V gene sequence: CDR1 DFQATT, CDR2 SNEGSKA (reference sequence). The CDR3, as DNA: TGCAGTGCCACCCCGGCCCGTGGCAGCTACGAGCAGTACGTC. As protein: CSATPARGSYEQYV.

This clonotype was counted ten times or more. The V gene is TRBV6-4, the J gene TRBJ2-7, with no clear D. The germline V gene encodes CDR1 MRHNA and CDR2 SNTAGT. This CDR3 contains 12 residues. Trimming stripped 2 bases from V and 2 bases from J, with 4 bases between. In nucleotides, the CDR3 is TGTGCCAGCAGTGACGGGACCTACGAGCAGTACGTC. It yields the protein CASSDGTYEQYV.

This clonotype has a handful of counts. CDR3 sequence reads: CASSQPESSGNTIYF. The CDR3 nucleotides read TGCGCCAGCAGCCAGCCAGAGTCCTCTGGAAACACCATATATTTT. This chain links TRBV5-1 with TRBJ1-3; D is ambiguous. The CDR3 has 15 residues. V lost 4 bases to trimming and J lost 0 bases, with 11 bases between them. Germline V CDR1 and CDR2: SGHRS, YFSETQ.

The chain couples TRBV30 to TRBJ1-2; tentatively, D is TRBD1 (6 bases). Germline values: CDR1 GTSNPN, CDR2 SVGIG (reference sequence). The CDR3 has 12 residues. With 4 bases removed from V and 8 bases from J, the gap between germline ends came to 14 bases. The CDR3 sequence is CAWKLQGAGYTF. DNA of the CDR3: TGTGCCTGGAAGTTACAGGGTGCCGGCTACACCTTC.

This chain links TRBV6-5 with TRBJ1-3; D remains ambiguous. CDR1 is MNHEY and CDR2 is SVGAGI in the germline V gene. V lost 2 bases and J 4 bases, leaving 12 bases between the germline ends. The CDR3 sequence is 15 residues long. Here the CDR3 DNA reads TGTGCCAGCAGTTACGGGCAGACGGCGGGAAACACCATATATTTT. It yields the protein CASSYGQTAGNTIYF.

This clonotype was detected only a few times. The rearrangement uses TRBV4-2 and TRBJ2-2, with 7 bases identical to TRBD2. This CDR3 region has 15 residues. Trimming at V came to 6 bases and at J to 5 bases, leaving 9 bases not matched to a gene. Germline loops: CDR1 LGHNA, CDR2 YNFKEQ. The CDR3 spells CASRGGQGVTGELFF. Written as DNA, the CDR3 is TGTGCCAGCAGGGGAGGGCAGGGTGTAACCGGGGAGCTGTTTTTT.

This clonotype was counted ten times or more. This chain links TRBV5-1 with TRBJ2-3; 7 positions match TRBD2. CDR1 and CDR2 from the germline V gene are SGHRS and YFSETQ. V lost 2 bases to trimming and J lost 1 base; unmatched junction nucleotides: 1. The CDR3 is 14 amino acids. CDR3 in DNA: TGCGCCAGCAGCTTCGCGGGGGGCACAGATACGCAGTATTTT. This translates into CASSFAGGTDTQYF.

The chain links TRBV5-1 to TRBJ2-6; 10 bases map to TRBD1. The CDR3 is 18 residues long. Germline V lookup: CDR1 SGHRS, CDR2 YFSETQ. V lost 4 bases, J lost 2 bases, and 9 bases stayed unmatched. The CDR3 DNA follows: TGCGCCAGCAGCCCCCAGGGACAGGGGTGGACTGGGGCCAACGTCCTGACTTTC. Translation: CASSPQGQGWTGANVLTF.

The chain recombines TRBV5-1 with TRBJ2-7; 14 positions match TRBD2. CDR1 is SGHRS and CDR2 is YFSETQ in the germline V gene. The CDR3 sequence is 17 residues long. The trim removed 5 bases at V and 0 bases at J, leaving 7 bases unmatched. The CDR3 coding sequence is TGCGCCAGCAGTTCCGGGACTAGCGGGGGCCGCTCCTACGAGCAGTACTTC. Its protein is CASSSGTSGGRSYEQYF.

The V call is TRBV4-1, the J call TRBJ2-2, with 8 bases fitting TRBD1. The CDR3 runs to 16 residues. Germline lookup yields CDR1 MGHRA and CDR2 YSYEKL. V shed 4 bases, J shed 1 base, and the junction held 5 bases outside the gene matches. The CDR3 loop is CASSPYGTGNTGELFF. The CDR3 DNA is TGCGCCAGCAGCCCCTACGGGACAGGGAACACCGGGGAGCTGTTTTTT.

This sequence joins TRBV5-1 and TRBJ2-2, with D possibly TRBD1 on 5 matching bases. The germline V and J ends were trimmed by 3 bases and 4 bases, with 16 bases remaining between them. Germline CDR1 is SGHRS and CDR2 is YFSETQ. The CDR3 covers 16 residues. The CDR3: CASSYQTVPSTGELFF. The CDR3 bases are TGCGCCAGCAGCTACCAGACAGTACCTTCCACCGGGGAGCTGTTTTTT.

This clonotype turned up a few times. One end of the junction varies from germline; a read error may be responsible. V and J are TRBV7-2 and TRBJ1-1; tentative D call: TRBD1 (5 bases). The CDR3 length is 12 residues. Germline-derived CDR1 and CDR2 are SGHTA and FQGNSA. CDR3 DNA: TGTGCCAGCAGTTGGGACGACCCGTCGATAATCTTT. It specifies CASSWDDPSIIF.

This chain uses TRBV12-3 or TRBV12-4 with TRBJ2-7; D perhaps matches TRBD1 (6 bases). Trimming took 8 bases from V and 2 from J, leaving 16 bases between them. This CDR3 comprises 14 residues. CDR3 protein: CASSQQQGAYEQYF. As DNA, the CDR3 is TGTGCCAGCTCCCAACAACAGGGAGCCTACGAGCAGTACTTC.

There are a few counts of this clonotype. V is TRBV10-3 and J is TRBJ2-1, with D perhaps matching TRBD1 or TRBD2 (5 bases each). The germline V and J ends were trimmed by 6 bases and 5 bases, with 17 bases remaining between them. The germline gives CDR1 ENHRY, CDR2 SYGVKD. The CDR3 extends over 15 amino acids. DNA of the CDR3: TGTGCCATCAGCGCCGTCCCCACGGGGCACAATGAGCAGTTCTTC. The encoded protein is CAISAVPTGHNEQFF.

This clonotype showed up just a few times. The chain combines TRBV7-3 with TRBJ2-1; 16 bases match TRBD2. Trimming at V came to 1 base and at J to 1 base, leaving 7 bases not matched to a gene. CDR1 is SGHTA and CDR2 is FQGTGA in the germline V gene. The CDR3 spans 20 residues. Here the CDR3 reads CASSLNQGLAGGRSYNEQFF. For the CDR3, the DNA is TGTGCCAGCAGCTTAAACCAGGGACTAGCGGGGGGGCGGTCCTACAATGAGCAGTTCTTC.

This clonotype was detected a few times. The rearrangement uses TRBV11-1 and TRBJ2-5; no clear D. The length of the CDR3 is 16 residues. V dropped 2 bases and J dropped 5 bases, with 18 bases sitting between them. The germline CDR1 and CDR2 sequences are SGHAT and FQDESV (reference sequence). The CDR3 DNA reads as TGTGCCAGCAGCTTAAGGGTGCGGACGTCCCGTGAGACCCAGTACTTC. The encoded protein is CASSLRVRTSRETQYF.